This is a list of T cell receptor beta chains from one sample in a study of T cells expressing NK-cell markers. Using the 5' RACE reads, TCRdb records one entry per CDR3 protein without DNA. This sample's clone table lists about half a million distinct CDR3 sequences. Source material: blood T cells: a sorted CD56 or NKG2C T cell subset, CD4+ or CD8+ T cells, or bulk PBMC T cells (not recorded which). Receptors originate from a woman in her fifties or sixties in good health. The CDR3 runs from the conserved cysteine through the conserved F or W. The order of the fields is CDR3 length, J gene, V gene, CDR3 protein.

length: 13; J: TRBJ2-1; V: TRBV6-4; CDR3: CASGSGQNNEQFF
length: 14; J: TRBJ1-1; V: TRBV27; CDR3: CASSPGWANTEAFF
length: 11; J: TRBJ2-7; V: TRBV29-1; CDR3: CSAVKGGEQYF
length: 15; J: TRBJ2-7; V: TRBV6-5; CDR3: CASSYSRRIDYEQYF
length: 14; J: TRBJ2-3; V: TRBV27; CDR3: CATLLRGGGNTQYF
length: 16; J: TRBJ2-3; V: TRBV9; CDR3: CASSVGNRGPGDTQYF
length: 13; J: TRBJ1-3; V: TRBV29-1; CDR3: CSHRGDSGNTIYF
length: 14; J: TRBJ2-4; V: TRBV7-6; CDR3: CASSSRSGSNIQYF
length: 19; J: TRBJ2-1; V: TRBV20-1; CDR3: CSASGAGREALRLYNEQFF
length: 13; J: TRBJ2-3; V: TRBV29-1; CDR3: CSVEELVTDTQYF